This is a list of T cell receptor beta chains from one sample in a study of response to subunit inactivated influenza vaccine. TCRdb reprocessed the RT-PCR reads via MiXCR and lists one record per CDR3 protein. The sample shows hundreds of thousands of distinct CDR3 sequences, 9.5% to 15% of them seen only once. Material: non-naive T cells sorted from PBMCs, obtained 14 days before vaccination. The receptor set was obtained from a man aged 45-60 years who received an inactivated influenza vaccine. Each CDR3 is given with its conserved first and last residue. A D gene is named only where the DNA matches it firmly. Clone size is stated in some rows and not others, as once, few, many or a class when expanded.

j_gene | v_gene | abundance | d_gene | CDR3aa | CDR3nt
TRBJ1-4 | TRBV2 | . | . | CASTGYDEKLFF | TGTGCCAGTACGGGGTACGATGAAAAACTGTTTTTT
TRBJ2-2 | TRBV3-1 | . | TRBD2 | CASSQDSGSWTGELFF | TGTGCCAGCAGCCAAGATAGCGGGAGTTGGACCGGGGAGCTGTTTTTT
TRBJ2-5 | TRBV12-3/TRBV12-4 | few | TRBD2 | CASSRTSGGGPWTQYF | TGTGCCAGCAGCCGAACTAGCGGGGGGGGGCCGTGGACCCAGTACTTC
TRBJ1-1 | TRBV7-9 | few | . | CASSLAGSNTEAFF | TGTGCCAGCAGCTTAGCCGGGAGTAACACTGAAGCTTTCTTT
TRBJ2-1 | TRBV20-1 | . | TRBD2 | CSASPSGSYNEQFF | TGCAGTGCTAGTCCTAGCGGGAGTTACAATGAGCAGTTCTTC
TRBJ2-1 | TRBV6-1 | few | . | CASTGAGGGEQFF | TGTGCCAGCACCGGCGCAGGAGGAGGTGAGCAGTTCTTC
TRBJ2-1 | TRBV6-1 | . | . | CASSTGYVSSEQFF | TGTGCCAGCAGCACGGGGTATGTGTCTAGTGAGCAGTTCTTC
TRBJ2-7 | TRBV25-1 | few | TRBD1 | CASSDPRTGGAGEQYF | TGTGCCAGCAGTGACCCTCGGACAGGGGGCGCGGGCGAGCAGTACTTC
TRBJ1-1 | TRBV12-3/TRBV12-4 | few | TRBD1 | CASSREGGNTEAFF | TGTGCCAGCAGCCGGGAAGGGGGCAACACTGAAGCCTTCTTT
TRBJ2-1 | TRBV4-3 | few | TRBD2 | CASSQDPNGGSSYNEQFF | TGCGCCAGCAGCCAAGACCCGAACGGGGGGAGCTCCTACAATGAGCAGTTCTTC
TRBJ1-2 | TRBV20-1 | few | . | CSAPVDGYTF | TGCAGTGCTCCAGTGGATGGCTACACCTTC
TRBJ1-5 | TRBV19 | few | . | CASSRQDLSNQPQHF | TGTGCCAGTAGTAGACAGGACCTTAGCAATCAGCCCCAGCATTTT
TRBJ1-2 | TRBV3-1 | many | TRBD1 | CASSEAGGRNYGYTF | TGTGCCAGCAGCGAAGCAGGGGGCAGGAACTATGGCTACACCTTC
TRBJ2-7 | TRBV4-1 | few | TRBD1 | CASSQDPPEQGSYEQYF | TGCGCCAGCAGCCAAGACCCCCCGGAACAGGGGTCCTACGAGCAGTACTTC
TRBJ2-7 | TRBV20-1 | many | TRBD1 | CSVGQGRYEQYF | TGCAGTGTAGGACAGGGTCGGTACGAGCAGTACTTC
TRBJ2-3 | TRBV3-1 | . | TRBD2 | CASTHPIRSGGGIADTQYF | TGTGCCTCCACCCATCCCATTAGATCTGGCGGGGGGATCGCAGATACGCAGTATTTT
TRBJ2-1 | TRBV5-1 | many | TRBD2 | CASSPRTSYEQFF | TGCGCCAGCAGCCCACGGACTAGCTATGAGCAGTTCTTC
TRBJ2-5 | TRBV6-2/TRBV6-3 | . | . | CASSYSSSEETQYF | TGTGCCAGCAGTTACTCTTCAAGCGAAGAGACCCAGTACTTC
TRBJ2-3 | TRBV20-1 | . | . | CSARDRRGVGTDTQYF | TGCAGTGCTAGAGATAGGCGGGGAGTGGGCACAGATACGCAGTATTTT
TRBJ1-4 | TRBV12-3/TRBV12-4 | . | . | CASSLGALGEKLFF | TGTGCCAGCAGTTTAGGGGCCCTAGGTGAAAAACTGTTTTTT
TRBJ2-2 | TRBV7-2 | . | . | CASSFYGGRNTGELFF | TGTGCCAGCAGCTTTTATGGGGGACGGAACACCGGGGAGCTGTTTTTT
TRBJ2-7 | TRBV28 | few | . | CASRSVRGSYEQYF | TGTGCCAGCAGGTCCGTCCGGGGCTCCTACGAGCAGTACTTC
TRBJ2-5 | TRBV11-2 | many | TRBD1 | CASSLSTGGSETQYF | TGTGCCAGCAGCTTATCAACAGGGGGGTCAGAGACCCAGTACTTC
TRBJ1-4 | TRBV28 | few | TRBD1 | CATAYGGTGRRKLFF | TGTGCCACAGCTTATGGTGGGACAGGGAGGCGAAAACTGTTTTTT
TRBJ2-1 | TRBV5-5 | . | TRBD2 | CASIVSGSSYNEQFF | TGTGCCAGCATCGTAAGCGGGAGCTCCTACAATGAGCAGTTCTTC
TRBJ1-2 | TRBV5-6 | many | . | CASNSGVGYTF | TGTGCCAGCAATTCAGGGGTCGGCTACACCTTC
TRBJ2-2 | TRBV6-5 | few | . | CASSYGGPNTGELFF | TGTGCCAGCAGTTACGGCGGGCCTAACACCGGGGAGCTGTTTTTT
TRBJ1-1 | TRBV11-1 | few | TRBD1 | CASTEQGVDSEAFF | TGTGCCAGCACCGAACAGGGGGTTGACTCTGAAGCTTTCTTT
TRBJ2-1 | TRBV27 | . | TRBD1 | CASSFQGVGYNEQFF | TGTGCCAGCAGTTTCCAGGGGGTGGGATACAATGAGCAGTTCTTC
TRBJ2-7 | TRBV12-3/TRBV12-4 | many | . | CASSLRSQAAHEQYF | TGTGCCAGCAGTTTAAGATCGCAGGCGGCGCACGAGCAGTACTTC
TRBJ2-3 | TRBV3-1 | . | . | CASLGKDSTDTQYF | TGTGCCAGCCTCGGAAAGGACTCCACAGATACGCAGTATTTT
TRBJ2-3 | TRBV10-3 | many | . | CAISGQAGSTDTQYF | TGTGCCATCAGTGGACAGGCCGGCTCCACAGATACGCAGTATTTT
TRBJ2-7 | TRBV6-5 | . | . | CASSFSRRAVRYEQYF | TGTGCCAGCAGTTTCTCCAGGAGGGCCGTCCGATACGAGCAGTACTTC
TRBJ2-7 | TRBV4-3 | few | . | CASSPADSSYEQYF | TGCGCCAGCAGCCCTGCAGACAGCTCCTACGAGCAGTACTTC
TRBJ2-7 | TRBV6-1 | . | . | CASQSGGEQYF | TGTGCCAGCCAGTCCGGTGGGGAGCAGTACTTC
TRBJ2-4 | TRBV7-2 | many | . | CASSLLPGGRGTNIQYF | TGTGCCAGCAGCTTATTACCCGGAGGCAGGGGAACAAACATTCAGTACTTC
TRBJ2-1 | TRBV3-1 | many | . | CASRGIDEQFF | TGTGCCAGCCGGGGCATAGATGAGCAGTTCTTC
TRBJ2-5 | TRBV5-1 | . | TRBD2 | CASSLNGGEETQYF | TGCGCCAGCAGCCTGAACGGGGGGGAAGAGACCCAGTACTTC
TRBJ2-7 | TRBV5-1 | many | TRBD2 | CASSPGDYHHEQYF | TGCGCCAGCAGCCCCGGGGACTACCACCACGAGCAGTACTTC
TRBJ2-5 | TRBV11-2 | few | TRBD1 | CASSLRQGGQVPQYF | TGTGCCAGCAGCTTAAGACAGGGGGGACAAGTGCCCCAGTACTTC
TRBJ2-2 | TRBV9 | . | TRBD1 | CASSPRDSNTGELFF | TGTGCCAGCAGCCCCCGGGACAGCAACACCGGGGAGCTGTTTTTT
TRBJ2-7 | TRBV28 | . | . | CASTLGCGSFNEQYF | TGTGCCAGCACCTTAGGGTGCGGCTCCTTTAACGAGCAGTACTTC
TRBJ2-3 | TRBV3-1 | . | . | CASSTGSSFTDTQYF | TGTGCCAGCAGCACAGGAAGCTCTTTCACAGATACGCAGTATTTT
TRBJ1-1 | TRBV12-3/TRBV12-4 | . | . | CASRAKQVATEAFF | TGTGCCAGCAGGGCTAAACAGGTAGCCACTGAAGCTTTCTTT